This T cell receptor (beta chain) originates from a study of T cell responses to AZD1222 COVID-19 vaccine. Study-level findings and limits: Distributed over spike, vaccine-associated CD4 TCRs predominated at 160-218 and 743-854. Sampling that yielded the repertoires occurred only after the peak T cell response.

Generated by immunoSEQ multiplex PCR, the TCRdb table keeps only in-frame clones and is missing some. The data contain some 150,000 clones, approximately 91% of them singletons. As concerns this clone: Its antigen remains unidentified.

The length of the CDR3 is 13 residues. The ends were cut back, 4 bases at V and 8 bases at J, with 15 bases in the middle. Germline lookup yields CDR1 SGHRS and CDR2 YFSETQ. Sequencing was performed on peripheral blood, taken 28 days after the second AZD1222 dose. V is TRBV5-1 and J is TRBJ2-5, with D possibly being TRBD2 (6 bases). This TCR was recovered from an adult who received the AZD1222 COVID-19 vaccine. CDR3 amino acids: CASSAGPKETQYF. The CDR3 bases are TGCGCCAGCAGCGCGGGACCCAAGGAAACCCAGTACTTC.